This record concerns one T cell receptor beta chain sequence. This sample was taken from a study of blood T cell repertoires in COVID-19. For the study at large: The samples span acute and convalescent COVID-19 from the United States, Italy and Spain. PBMCs, B-cell-depleted T cells, or T cells provided the cDNA or gDNA that made up the material.

The germline V and J ends were trimmed by 4 bases and 7 bases, with 11 bases remaining between them. CDR3 length equals 13 residues. In the source study's methods: The authors estimated nucleated cell counts from reference gene primer amplification. TCRdb keeps only in-frame clones here, not all; method: immunoSEQ multiplex PCR. That table furnishes V, J and clone size, whereas the DNA furnished D and trimming. The data hold about 60,000 clones, with 82% observed a single time. The gene calls are TRBV12-3 or TRBV12-4 and TRBJ2-1; perhaps TRBD1 as D (6 bases). This sequence originates from a man in his 60s with acute or convalescent COVID-19. The sample taken for sequencing was peripheral blood. This chain's CDR3 is CASSWGHVNEQFF. CDR3 bases: TGTGCCAGCAGTTGGGGACACGTAAATGAGCAGTTCTTC.